This TCR beta chain was identified in a study of blood T cell repertoires in COVID-19. Whole-study context: Researchers got acute and convalescent COVID-19 samples from the United States, Italy and Spain. In each case, the material was cDNA or gDNA derived from T cells, B-cell-depleted T cells, or PBMCs.

The germline V and J ends were trimmed by 0 bases and 7 bases, with 19 bases remaining between them. This CDR3 spans 17 amino acids. Germline V gene sequence: CDR1 MGHRA, CDR2 YSYEKL. The authors' processing: Estimated nucleated cell counts came from reference gene primer amplification. The method was immunoSEQ multiplex PCR; TCRdb's version includes in-frame clones alone and lacks a portion of them. Clonal size and the V and J genes are those of that table, whereas D and trimming came from the DNA. The table shows around 300,000 clones, with approximately 85% occurring only once. The sequenced sample was peripheral blood. The J gene is TRBJ2-1, the V gene TRBV4-1, with D unclear. The sequence derives from a human donor in a cohort sampled during active COVID-19. CDR3 bases: TGCGCCAGCAGCCAAGATAGAGAGGAACCTCTCCGAAATGAGCAGTTCTTC. Residues: CASSQDREEPLRNEQFF.